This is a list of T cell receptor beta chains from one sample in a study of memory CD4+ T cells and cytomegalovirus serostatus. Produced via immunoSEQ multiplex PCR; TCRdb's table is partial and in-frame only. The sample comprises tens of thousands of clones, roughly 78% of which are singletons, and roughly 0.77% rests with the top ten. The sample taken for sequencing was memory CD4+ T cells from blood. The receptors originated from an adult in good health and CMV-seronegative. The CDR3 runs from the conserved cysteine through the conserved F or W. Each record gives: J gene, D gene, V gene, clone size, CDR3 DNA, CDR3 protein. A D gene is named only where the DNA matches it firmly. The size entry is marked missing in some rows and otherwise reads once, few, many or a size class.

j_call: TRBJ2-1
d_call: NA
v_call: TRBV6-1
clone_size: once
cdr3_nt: TGTGCCAGCAGTGGGTGGAGGCGCCCGGGGAGCTCCTACAATGAGCAGTTCTTC
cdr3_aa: CASSGWRRPGSSYNEQFF

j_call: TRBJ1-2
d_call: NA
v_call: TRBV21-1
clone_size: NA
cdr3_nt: TGTGCCAGCAGCAACTCGGCGGACGGCTATAACTATGGCTACACCTTC
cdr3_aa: CASSNSADGYNYGYTF

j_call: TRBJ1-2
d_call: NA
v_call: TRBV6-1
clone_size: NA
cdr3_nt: TGTGCCAGCAGTGAAGCCGGGGTTGAGTATGGCTACACCTTC
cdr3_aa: CASSEAGVEYGYTF

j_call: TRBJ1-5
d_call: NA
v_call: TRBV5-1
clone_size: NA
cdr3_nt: TGCGCCAGCAGCTTGGCGGAAGGGAAAAATCAGCCCCAGCATTTT
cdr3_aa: CASSLAEGKNQPQHF

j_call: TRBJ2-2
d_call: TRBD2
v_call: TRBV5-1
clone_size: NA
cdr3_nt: TGCGCCAGCAGCTCTAGCGGGGGGAACACCGGGGAGCTGTTTTTT
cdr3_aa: CASSSSGGNTGELFF

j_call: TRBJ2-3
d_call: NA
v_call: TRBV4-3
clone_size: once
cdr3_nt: TGCGCCAGCAGCCAAGATGGGGCACGGGGGTCGGTCACAGATACGCAGTATTTT
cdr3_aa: CASSQDGARGSVTDTQYF

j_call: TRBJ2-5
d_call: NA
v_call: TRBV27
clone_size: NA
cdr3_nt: TGTGCCAGCAAGCCAGGGACCCAAGAGACCCAGTACTTC
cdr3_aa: CASKPGTQETQYF

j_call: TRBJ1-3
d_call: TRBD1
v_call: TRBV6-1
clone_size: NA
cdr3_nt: TGTGCCAGCAGTGCGAAGGCCGGGACAGGGTGGTTCTCTGGAAACACCATATATTTT
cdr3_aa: CASSAKAGTGWFSGNTIYF

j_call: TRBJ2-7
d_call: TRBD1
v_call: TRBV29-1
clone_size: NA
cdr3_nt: TGCAGCGCTCGACAGGGGCCCGGCGCCTCCTACGAGCAGTACTTC
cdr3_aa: CSARQGPGASYEQYF

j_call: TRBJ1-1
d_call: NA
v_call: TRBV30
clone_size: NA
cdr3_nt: TGTGCCTGGAGTGTAAGGGGGGGGGCTGAAGCTTTCTTT
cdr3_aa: CAWSVRGGAEAFF

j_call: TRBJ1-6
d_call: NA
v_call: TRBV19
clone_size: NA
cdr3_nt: TGTGCCAGTAGTGGACCCTCCTATAATTCACCCCTCCACTTT
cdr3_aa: CASSGPSYNSPLHF